This TCR beta chain was found in a study of T cells in Graves' hyperthyroidism and ophthalmopathy. Findings of the study overall: Expanded thyroid clonotypes (above 0.001) were mostly also found in blood.

As for this clonotype: Its antigen remains unidentified.

Patients were excluded for uncontrolled infection, other autoimmune disease, pregnancy or lactation. Researchers took RNA transcripts and amplified the TCR beta CDR3 regions from them. The HTBI primer set drove a first-round RT-PCR of the TCR CDR3. TCRdb analysed the multiplex PCR reads with MiXCR anew, one entry per CDR3 protein. The data contain 200,000 to 250,000 distinct CDR3 sequences, roughly 17% of them singletons. Trimming pared 10 bases from V and 2 bases from J, leaving 17 bases between. This CDR3 comprises 15 residues. The chain joins TRBV12-3 or TRBV12-4 to TRBJ2-2, with D perhaps matching TRBD2 (6 bases). The origin of this receptor is a woman aged 18-29 years with Graves' ophthalmopathy. Sequencing input: blood. CDR3 in DNA: TGTGCCACCCGGTTAGGCGGGAAAAACACCGGGGAGCTGTTTTTT. It codes for CATRLGGKNTGELFF.